The 20 T cell receptor beta chains given below trace back to one sample, sequenced in a study of blood T cell repertoires in COVID-19. Assay used: immunoSEQ multiplex PCR; TCRdb lists only in-frame clones, some missing. The sample comprises 75,000 or so clones, 83% of which are singletons, and about 20% rests with the top ten. The sample taken for sequencing was peripheral blood. The receptors here all came from a woman older than 75 with acute or convalescent COVID-19.

This rearrangement joins TRBV10-2 to TRBJ2-2, with a tentative D call TRBD2 (6 bases). Germline lookup yields CDR1 WSHSY and CDR2 SAAADI. The CDR3 runs to 14 residues. The V end lost 6 bases, the J end lost 4 bases, and 12 bases lay between the germline ends. The CDR3 DNA sequence: TGCGCCAGCAGAGTGGGAGGAAGCACCGGGGAGCTGTTTTTT. This gives the protein CASRVGGSTGELFF.

J is TRBJ1-2 and V is TRBV14; D remains unclear. CDR3 size: 15 residues. In germline, CDR1 is SGHDN, CDR2 FVKESK. Trimming pared 0 bases from V and 6 bases from J, leaving 14 bases between. CDR3 amino acids: CASSQDVGGVDGYTF. CDR3 DNA sequence: TGTGCCAGCAGCCAAGATGTAGGAGGCGTTGATGGCTACACCTTC.

The CDR3 nucleotides are TGTGCCAGCAGCTTAACGGGAGGGCCCTATGAGCAGTTCTTC. It codes for CASSLTGGPYEQFF. The V gene is TRBV7-2, the J gene TRBJ2-1; 8 bases are a match to TRBD2. CDR3 length equals 14 residues. With 2 bases clipped from V and 8 bases from J, the junction kept 5 bases outside the gene matches. The germline V gene encodes CDR1 SGHTA and CDR2 FQGNSA.

The chain joins TRBV6-5 to TRBJ2-3; 7 bases line up with TRBD1. Germline loops: CDR1 MNHEY, CDR2 SVGAGI. The trim removed 5 bases at V and 0 bases at J, leaving 5 bases unmatched. The CDR3 is 15 residues long. In DNA, the CDR3 is TGTGCCAGCAGTCGGACAGGTCTAAGCACAGATACGCAGTATTTT. Residues: CASSRTGLSTDTQYF.

This chain links TRBV7-9 with TRBJ1-4; D is possibly TRBD1 (5 bases). The CDR3 has 14 residues. Looked up from germline, CDR1 is SEHNR and CDR2 is FQNEAQ (reference sequence). V was cut by 3 bases and J by 3 bases, with 8 bases left in between. Here the CDR3 reads CASSLETANEKLFF. The CDR3 DNA follows: TGTGCCAGCAGCTTGGAGACAGCTAATGAAAAACTGTTTTTT.

In this sample, this clone turned up a few times. V usage is TRBV12-3 or TRBV12-4 and J usage is TRBJ1-2; 7 positions match TRBD1. The CDR3 covers 12 residues. The V and J ends lost 6 bases and 9 bases, in that order; junction bases with no gene match: 7. The CDR3 bases are TGTGCCAGCAGCTACAGGGGAAGTAGCTACACCTTC. Translating it yields CASSYRGSSYTF.

The rearrangement links TRBV18 to TRBJ1-1; no clear D. The V gene's germline CDR1 is KGHSH and CDR2 LQKENI. Trimming removed 2 bases at V and 0 bases at J, with 4 bases between. There are 13 residues in the CDR3. The CDR3 region has the DNA TGTGCCAGCTCACCAGAGATGAACACTGAAGCTTTCTTT. This encodes CASSPEMNTEAFF.

The chain has TRBV10-2 and TRBJ1-4, with D tentatively TRBD1 (5 bases). Trimming shortened V by 8 bases and J by 0 bases, and 10 bases separated the two germline ends. The germline V gene encodes CDR1 WSHSY and CDR2 SAAADI. The CDR3 has 14 amino acids. This CDR3 is CASLPGSTNEKLFF. The CDR3 region has the DNA TGCGCCAGCCTTCCAGGGTCAACTAATGAAAAACTGTTTTTT.

This chain joins TRBV27 and TRBJ2-5; 8 nucleotides align to TRBD2. Germline trimming cut 7 bases from V and 7 bases from J; bases unmatched to any gene: 5. The CDR3 length is 12 residues. Germline V gene data show CDR1 as MNHEY and CDR2 as SMNVEV (reference sequence). The CDR3 spells CASTSGPGTQYF. DNA of the CDR3: TGTGCCAGCACTAGCGGGCCCGGGACCCAGTACTTC.

The V gene is TRBV7-3, the J gene TRBJ2-1, with D perhaps matching TRBD1 (6 bases). V gave up 5 bases and J gave up 4 bases, with 18 bases separating them. The CDR3 is made up of 16 amino acids. In germline, CDR1 is SGHTA, CDR2 FQGTGA. CDR3 region: CASSPRTGTPYNEQFF. The CDR3 DNA reads TGTGCCAGCAGCCCGCGTACCGGGACACCTTACAATGAGCAGTTCTTC.

The chain uses TRBV10-3 and TRBJ2-3; D perhaps matches TRBD2 (6 bases). Deletions cut 1 base from V and 0 bases from J, with 11 bases between. The germline CDR1 and CDR2 sequences are ENHRY and SYGVKD. This CDR3 has 16 residues. CDR3 DNA sequence: TGTGCCATCAGTGAGTGGGGCCTAGCGAGCACAGATACGCAGTATTTT. This codes for CAISEWGLASTDTQYF.

This chain uses TRBV5-1 with TRBJ1-1, with 9 bases identical to TRBD1. The CDR3 spans 18 residues. Trimming cost V 4 bases and J 0 bases; bases outside gene matches: 13. The germline V gene encodes CDR1 SGHRS and CDR2 YFSETQ. CDR3 protein: CASSNEPGTGLMNTEAFF. The CDR3 DNA sequence: TGCGCCAGCAGCAACGAGCCCGGGACAGGGTTAATGAACACTGAAGCTTTCTTT.

The chain uses TRBV3-1 (or the pseudogene TRBV3-2) and TRBJ2-7; TRBD2 aligns across 15 bases. Per the germline V gene, CDR1 is LGHDT and CDR2 is YNNKEL (reference sequence). Trimming at V came to 2 bases and at J to 3 bases, leaving 8 bases not matched to a gene. The CDR3 runs to 18 residues. The DNA of the CDR3 is TGTGCCAGCAGCCAATTGGGACTAGCGGGGGGCCTTAACTACGAGCAGTACTTC. Encoded protein: CASSQLGLAGGLNYEQYF.

This chain connects TRBV5-4 to TRBJ1-1; no firm D call. From germline, CDR1 is SGHNT and CDR2 YYREEE (reference sequence). This CDR3 region has 16 residues. V lost 3 bases and J 0 bases, leaving 15 bases between the germline ends. The chain's CDR3 is CASSSSIRRLNTEAFF. In DNA, the CDR3 is TGTGCCAGCAGCTCAAGTATCCGCAGGTTGAACACTGAAGCTTTCTTT.

The J gene is TRBJ1-2, the V gene TRBV9; D is perhaps TRBD1 (6 bases). The V end lost 4 bases, the J end lost 4 bases, and 17 bases lay between the germline ends. Germline CDR1 and CDR2: SGDLS and YYNGEE. The CDR3 is made up of 15 amino acids. CDR3 protein: CASSRTTGEVYGYTF. DNA of the CDR3: TGTGCCAGCAGCCGAACGACAGGTGAAGTCTATGGCTACACCTTC. The entire variable domain, with the rest obtained from reference TRBV9 and TRBJ1-2, is as follows: DSGVTQTPKHLITATGQRVTLRCSPRSGDLSVYWYQQSLDQGLQFLIQYYNGEERAKGNILERFSAQQFPDLHSELNLSSLELGDSALYFCASSRTTGEVYGYTFGSGTRLTVV.

This clone was counted between two and nine times. V and J are TRBV7-9 and TRBJ2-3; 9 nucleotides match TRBD2. The CDR3 sequence is 15 residues long. Germline-derived CDR1 and CDR2 are SEHNR and FQNEAQ (reference sequence). V lost 5 bases and J lost 0; bases outside the gene matches: 3. CDR3 loop: CASSPREGSTDTQYF. DNA of the CDR3: TGTGCCAGCAGCCCGCGGGAGGGAAGCACAGATACGCAGTATTTT.

The J gene is TRBJ2-5, the V gene TRBV11-2; 8 bases agree with TRBD1. V lost 1 base to trimming and J lost 8 bases; unmatched junction nucleotides: 6. Germline CDR1 and CDR2: SGHAT and FQNNGV. CDR3 length: 14 amino acids. CDR3 region: CASSLVPGGDTQYF. CDR3 nucleotides: TGTGCCAGCAGCTTAGTCCCAGGGGGCGACACCCAGTACTTC.

This chain uses TRBV27 with TRBJ1-5, with D possibly matching TRBD1 (5 bases). CDR1 and CDR2 from the germline V gene are MNHEY and SMNVEV (reference sequence). This CDR3 contains 16 residues. Between the trimmed V and J ends, which lost 3 bases and 4 bases, there was a span of 16 bases. CDR3 region: CASSLRSMAGNQPQHF. In DNA, the CDR3 is TGTGCCAGCAGTTTGAGATCAATGGCAGGGAATCAGCCCCAGCATTTT.

The chain combines TRBV29-1 with TRBJ1-6; tentatively, D is TRBD1 (5 bases). Germline lookup yields CDR1 SQVTM and CDR2 ANQGSEA. This CDR3 is 13 amino acids long. Trimming shortened V by 4 bases and J by 10 bases, and 14 bases separated the two germline ends. The CDR3 here is CSVATGGRSPLHF. CDR3 nucleotide sequence: TGCAGCGTTGCCACAGGTGGACGATCACCCCTCCACTTT.

The chain couples TRBV6-1 to TRBJ1-4; 8 positions match TRBD1. V gave up 4 bases and J gave up 7 bases; unmatched junction bases: 11. Germline V gene data show CDR1 as MNHNS and CDR2 as SASEGT. The CDR3 runs 16 residues. This chain's CDR3 is CASSVPWTGKSEKLFF. The CDR3 coding sequence is TGTGCCAGCAGTGTACCCTGGACAGGGAAAAGTGAAAAACTGTTTTTT.